This TCR beta chain is drawn from a study of T-cell reconstitution after alpha-beta-depleted transplantation in children. General study results and limits: Several hundred expanded graft clones reportedly gave rise to the alpha-beta T cells present about two months after transplant.

This clonotype was observed at least ten times. As yet, its antigen is unknown. Unique molecular identifiers were incorporated when the TCRbeta library was constructed. TCRdb reanalysed the PCR reads using MiXCR and keeps one entry per CDR3 protein. This sample has around 300,000 distinct CDR3 sequences, with roughly 10% found just once. The specimen comprised peripheral blood, sampled 180 days after TCRalphabeta/CD19-depleted stem cell transplant. The receptor comes from a male patient aged 2-15 years who had a stem cell transplant for chronic granulomatous disease, so the T cells may come from the graft donor.

The CDR3 nucleotides read TGCAGCGTTGGGATTTCCCAAGAGACCCAGTACTTC. It translates to CSVGISQETQYF. V is TRBV29-1 and J is TRBJ2-5; D unclear. Germline V gives CDR1 SQVTM, CDR2 ANQGSEA. V shed 4 bases and J shed 1 base, with 7 bases lying between them. The CDR3 has 12 residues.